These 31 T cell receptor beta chains originate from one sample sequenced in a study of CXCR3-negative and CXCR3-positive naive CD8 T cells. Overall study findings and caveats: Naive cells with CXCR3 showed TRB CDR3s that were more hydrophobic than those in CXCR3-negative naive cells.

TRB cDNA libraries were made by UMI-labeled 5' RACE. No DNA is given; TCRdb re-called the 5' RACE reads and lists each CDR3 protein once. The sample table sets out around 160,000 distinct CDR3 sequences. These TCRs' antigens remain unknown. Sequenced input: naive CXCR3+ CD8+ T cells from blood. This sample's subset: CD45RO-CCR7+CD27+CD95- naive CD8+ T cells expressing CXCR3 (TNR3+). The receptors were gathered from a human donor in good health. Some clones in this sample may be carry-over from other donors' samples.

This chain links TRBV6-2 or TRBV6-3 with TRBJ1-2; the TRBD1 assignment by TCRdb is unverifiable without DNA. CDR3 length equals 14 residues. The germline CDR1 and CDR2 sequences are MNHEY and SVGEGT. CDR3 sequence: CASSSSDRNYGYTF.

V usage is TRBV29-1 and J usage is TRBJ2-5; TCRdb proposes TRBD1, but this gene call is untestable without DNA. This CDR3 spans 13 amino acids. Germline CDR1 SQVTM, CDR2 ANQGSEA. CDR3 loop: CSVSRDIQETQYF.

The V and J genes are TRBV7-9 and TRBJ1-1; checking the TCRdb D call of TRBD1 is not possible without DNA. Looked up from germline, CDR1 is SEHNR and CDR2 is FQNEAQ (reference sequence). The CDR3 loop spans 17 amino acids. CDR3 amino acids: CASSLLGESTTNTEAFF.

The chain combines TRBV6-2 or TRBV6-3 with TRBJ2-1; TCRdb's D gene call, TRBD2, goes unchecked for lack of DNA. Germline V CDR1 and CDR2: MNHEY, SVGEGT. This CDR3 has 16 residues. CDR3 amino acids: CASSGTSGSSYNEQFF.

This rearrangement joins TRBV15 to TRBJ2-5. This CDR3 has 15 amino acids. Germline V CDR1 and CDR2: LNHNV, YYDKDF (reference sequence). CDR3: CATSLGILGQETQYF.

The CDR3 loop reads CASSEYGTGLEPLNTEAFF. The gene calls are TRBV25-1 and TRBJ1-1; TCRdb picks TRBD1, but there is no DNA to check that call. Per germline, CDR1 MGHDK and CDR2 SYGVNS. The CDR3 length is 19 residues.

V gene TRBV5-1 combines with J gene TRBJ1-2; absent DNA, TCRdb's TRBD1 call cannot be checked. CDR1 and CDR2 from the germline V gene are SGHRS and YFSETQ. CDR3 length: 13 amino acids. The CDR3 region is CASSPGQLNGYTF.

The chain links TRBV6-2 or TRBV6-3 to TRBJ2-1. The CDR3 length is 14 residues. From germline, CDR1 is MNHEY and CDR2 SVGEGT. CDR3 region: CASSYGWGTTEQFF.

The chain links TRBV14 to TRBJ2-7; TCRdb picks TRBD1, but there is no DNA to check that call. CDR3 size: 15 residues. Per germline, CDR1 SGHDN and CDR2 FVKESK. This chain's CDR3 is CASSRTGGDSYEQYF.

The rearrangement joins TRBV27 to TRBJ1-1; TCRdb gives TRBD1 as the D gene, but with no DNA this cannot be confirmed. The CDR3 is 13 residues long. From germline, CDR1 is MNHEY and CDR2 SMNVEV (reference sequence). CDR3 residues: CATRTGGNTEAFF.

This chain uses TRBV19 with TRBJ2-1; TCRdb proposes TRBD1, but this gene call is untestable without DNA. This CDR3 region has 14 residues. Germline assignment: CDR1 LNHDA and CDR2 SQIVND (reference sequence). Here the CDR3 reads CASSTTLQDQEQFF.

The CDR3 loop reads CSAADSTTDTQYF. The V call is TRBV20-1, the J call TRBJ2-3; no DNA is available, so the TRBD1 call from TCRdb remains unchecked. Germline CDR1 reads DFQATT; CDR2 reads SNEGSKA (reference sequence). There are 13 residues in the CDR3.

The genes are TRBV7-9 and TRBJ2-7; checking the TCRdb D call of TRBD1 is not possible without DNA. The CDR3 sequence is 15 residues long. Germline values: CDR1 SEHNR, CDR2 FQNEAQ (reference sequence). This chain's CDR3 is CASRLSGGAPYEQYF.

CDR3 amino acids: CSVRDATAGELFF. V and J are TRBV29-1 and TRBJ2-2; absent DNA, TCRdb's TRBD1 call cannot be checked. The CDR3 totals 13 residues. The germline CDR1 and CDR2 sequences are SQVTM and ANQGSEA.

The chain joins TRBV5-6 to TRBJ2-5; lacking DNA, the TRBD2 call made by TCRdb goes unchecked. CDR3 length: 16 residues. Germline assignment: CDR1 SGHDT and CDR2 YYEEEE. The CDR3 loop is CASSLELAEFQETQYF. The complete variable domain, with remaining parts taken from reference TRBV5-6 and TRBJ2-5, reads DAGVTQSPTHLIKTRGQQVTLRCSPKSGHDTVSWYQQALGQGPQFIFQYYEEEERQRGNFPDRFSGHQFPNYSSELNVNALLLGDSALYLCASSLELAEFQETQYFGPGTRLLVL.

The chain recombines TRBV9 with TRBJ2-5; lacking DNA, the TRBD1 call made by TCRdb goes unchecked. The CDR3 is made up of 14 amino acids. Per germline, CDR1 SGDLS and CDR2 YYNGEE. The CDR3: CASSVGSGQETQYF.

The CDR3 reads CASRTMNNEQFF. The chain has TRBV28 and TRBJ2-1; TCRdb returns TRBD2, unconfirmable since there is no DNA. The CDR3 extends over 12 amino acids. Germline V gene data show CDR1 as MDHEN and CDR2 as SYDVKM.

This sequence joins TRBV29-1 and TRBJ2-3; the TCRdb D gene call, TRBD1, has no DNA to confirm it. From germline, CDR1 is SQVTM and CDR2 ANQGSEA. The CDR3 has 13 amino acids. CDR3 amino acids: CSVATGFSDTQYF.

The gene calls are TRBV7-9 and TRBJ2-1; TCRdb's assignment of TRBD2 cannot be checked, as there is no DNA. This CDR3 is 17 amino acids long. Germline CDR1 SEHNR, CDR2 FQNEAQ (reference sequence). CDR3 in amino acids: CASSSLERERSYNEQFF.

V usage is TRBV5-1 and J usage is TRBJ1-5. The CDR3 loop spans 13 amino acids. The V gene's germline CDR1 is SGHRS and CDR2 YFSETQ. The CDR3 loop reads CASSLGADQPQHF.

The rearrangement joins TRBV7-9 to TRBJ2-7; TCRdb proposes TRBD1, but this gene call is untestable without DNA. This CDR3 is built from 12 residues. Germline V gives CDR1 SEHNR, CDR2 FQNEAQ (reference sequence). CDR3 sequence: CASSTGTGEQYF.

The chain uses TRBV6-6 and TRBJ2-7; TCRdb selects TRBD2, and the lack of DNA leaves this call unchecked. Germline V gives CDR1 MNHNY, CDR2 SVGAGI (reference sequence). CDR3 size: 14 residues. The CDR3 loop is CASSYGDGGLEQYF.

This chain joins TRBV7-9 and TRBJ2-6; TCRdb's D call of TRBD1 is untestable without DNA. Per germline, CDR1 SEHNR and CDR2 FQNEAQ (reference sequence). This CDR3 has 16 residues. This chain's CDR3 is CASNPAAGAGANVLTF. The complete variable domain, with remaining parts taken from reference TRBV7-9 and TRBJ2-6, reads DTGVSQNPRHKITKRGQNVTFRCDPISEHNRLYWYRQTLGQGPEFLTYFQNEAQLEKSRLLSDRFSAERPKGSFSTLEIQRTEQGDSAMYLCASNPAAGAGANVLTFGAGSRLTVL.

The chain uses TRBV29-1 and TRBJ2-7; without DNA, the TCRdb call of TRBD2 cannot be checked. There are 13 residues in the CDR3. CDR1 is SQVTM, CDR2 ANQGSEA, per germline. The CDR3 spells CSASVGRSYEQYF.

The chain has TRBV4-2 and TRBJ2-2. CDR3 length: 13 amino acids. The germline V gene has CDR1 LGHNA and CDR2 YNFKEQ. CDR3 protein: CASSQDSGRELFF.

The chain uses TRBV10-2 and TRBJ2-1. CDR1 is WSHSY and CDR2 is SAAADI in the germline V gene. This CDR3 has 14 amino acids. CDR3 residues: CASSEVTSVGEQFF.

The CDR3: CATMNEEGQGGNEQFF. This sequence joins TRBV4-1 and TRBJ2-1; TCRdb picks TRBD1, but there is no DNA to check that call. This CDR3 region has 16 residues. From germline, CDR1 is MGHRA and CDR2 YSYEKL.

The J gene is TRBJ2-6, the V gene TRBV12-3 or TRBV12-4; no DNA is available, so the TRBD1 call from TCRdb remains unchecked. The CDR3 has 15 residues. The CDR3 loop reads CASSPRAAGANVLTF.

The chain joins TRBV19 to TRBJ1-5; TCRdb picks TRBD1, but there is no DNA to check that call. The CDR3 is 15 amino acids. Germline-derived CDR1 and CDR2 are LNHDA and SQIVND (reference sequence). This CDR3 reads CASMTGDYSNQPQHF.

V is TRBV30 and J is TRBJ2-4. The CDR3 covers 14 residues. Germline V lookup: CDR1 GTSNPN, CDR2 SVGIG (reference sequence). CDR3 region: CAWSQSGGKNIQYF.

This chain uses TRBV11-2 with TRBJ2-1; TCRdb's D call of TRBD2 is untestable without DNA. Germline CDR1 SGHAT, CDR2 FQNNGV. CDR3 length: 18 residues. The CDR3 loop is CASSLEAEWLAGIHEQFF.